Shown below are 5 T cell receptor beta chains from a single sample sequenced in a study of blood T cell repertoires in COVID-19. The table came from immunoSEQ multiplex PCR; TCRdb's copy has only in-frame clones and leaves some out. The data show about 190,000 clones, more than 60% seen once. The specimen was peripheral blood. The receptors originated from a woman aged 50 to 60 with acute or convalescent COVID-19.

The rearrangement links TRBV3-1 (or the pseudogene TRBV3-2) to TRBJ2-3, with 14 bases that match TRBD2. Per germline, CDR1 LGHDT and CDR2 YNNKEL (reference sequence). The CDR3 has 19 amino acids. Trimming cost V 0 bases and J 6 bases; bases outside gene matches: 11. The CDR3: CASSQDLPGLAGAIDTQYF. CDR3 bases: TGTGCCAGCAGCCAAGATCTCCCGGGACTAGCGGGGGCGATCGATACGCAGTATTTT.

In this sample, this clone turned up a few times. The rearrangement joins TRBV5-6 to TRBJ2-7; possible D gene TRBD2, 6 bases. CDR3 length equals 14 residues. Germline lookup yields CDR1 SGHDT and CDR2 YYEEEE. Trimming cost V 4 bases and J 2 bases, with 13 bases left between them. The CDR3: CASSRDLITYEQYF. For the CDR3, the DNA is TGTGCCAGCAGCAGGGACTTAATTACCTACGAGCAGTACTTC.

CDR3 in DNA: TGCAGTGCTAGTAAGGGGGCTGATTCACCCCTCCACTTT. Its protein is CSASKGADSPLHF. The chain has TRBV20-1 and TRBJ1-6; TRBD1 aligns across 7 bases. Trimming cost V 3 bases and J 8 bases; bases outside gene matches: 4. The CDR3 consists of 13 residues. Germline V gives CDR1 DFQATT, CDR2 SNEGSKA (reference sequence).

The chain joins TRBV4-1 to TRBJ2-7; 9 bases agree with TRBD1. This CDR3 is built from 17 residues. Germline CDR1 MGHRA, CDR2 YSYEKL. V shed 0 bases and J 3 bases; nucleotides not matched to a gene: 9. The CDR3 nucleotides are TGCGCCAGCAGCCAAGATGGGGGACAGGGTTCGGGCTACGAGCAGTACTTC. Protein product: CASSQDGGQGSGYEQYF.

This chain connects TRBV11-2 to TRBJ2-1; D unresolved. This CDR3 region has 14 residues. The ends were cut back, 0 bases at V and 3 bases at J, with 6 bases in the middle. Germline assignment: CDR1 SGHAT and CDR2 FQNNGV. CDR3 sequence reads: CASSLEYSYNEQFF. The CDR3 DNA reads as TGTGCCAGCAGCTTAGAATACAGCTACAATGAGCAGTTCTTC.